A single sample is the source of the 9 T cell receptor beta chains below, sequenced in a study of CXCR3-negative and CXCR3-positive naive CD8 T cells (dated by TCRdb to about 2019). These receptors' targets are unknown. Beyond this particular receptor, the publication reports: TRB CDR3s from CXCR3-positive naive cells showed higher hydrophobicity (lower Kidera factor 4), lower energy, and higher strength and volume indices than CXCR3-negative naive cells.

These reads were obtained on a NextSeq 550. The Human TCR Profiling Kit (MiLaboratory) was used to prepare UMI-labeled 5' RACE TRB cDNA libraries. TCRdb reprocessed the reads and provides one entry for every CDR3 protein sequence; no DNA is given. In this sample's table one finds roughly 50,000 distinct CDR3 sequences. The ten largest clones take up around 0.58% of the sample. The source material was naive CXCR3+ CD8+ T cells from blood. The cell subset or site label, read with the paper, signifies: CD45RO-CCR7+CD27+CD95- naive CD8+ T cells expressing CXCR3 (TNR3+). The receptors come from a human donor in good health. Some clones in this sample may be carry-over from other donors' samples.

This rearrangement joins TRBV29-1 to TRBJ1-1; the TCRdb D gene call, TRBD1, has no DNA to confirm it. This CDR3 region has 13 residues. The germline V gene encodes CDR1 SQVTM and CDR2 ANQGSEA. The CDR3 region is CSVEDGDRVEAFF.

The CDR3 here is CASRGQMGEAFF. The chain carries TRBV10-2 and TRBJ1-1; the TCRdb call, TRBD1, lacks DNA for checking. Germline assignment: CDR1 WSHSY and CDR2 SAAADI. CDR3 size: 12 residues.

The CDR3 here is CASSLSIGGPYEQYF. The chain combines TRBV3-1 with TRBJ2-7. Germline-derived CDR1 and CDR2 are LGHDT and YNNKEL (reference sequence). The CDR3 contains 15 residues.

CDR3 region: CASSPPTASGVYNEQFF. This chain connects TRBV18 to TRBJ2-1; the D gene TCRdb calls, TRBD2, cannot be checked with no DNA. The germline gives CDR1 KGHSH, CDR2 LQKENI. The CDR3 is 17 amino acids.

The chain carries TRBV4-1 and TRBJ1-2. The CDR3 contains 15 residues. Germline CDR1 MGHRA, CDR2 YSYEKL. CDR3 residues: CASSQFRGRSYGYTF.

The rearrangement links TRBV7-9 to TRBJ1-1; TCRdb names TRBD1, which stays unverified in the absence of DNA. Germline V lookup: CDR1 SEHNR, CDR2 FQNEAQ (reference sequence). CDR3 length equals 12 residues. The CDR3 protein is CASRDRGGGAFF.

CDR3 in amino acids: CASSRPRQGAYEQYF. The genes are TRBV27 and TRBJ2-7; checking the TCRdb D call of TRBD1 is not possible without DNA. CDR1 and CDR2 (germline): MNHEY, SMNVEV (reference sequence). This CDR3 comprises 15 residues.

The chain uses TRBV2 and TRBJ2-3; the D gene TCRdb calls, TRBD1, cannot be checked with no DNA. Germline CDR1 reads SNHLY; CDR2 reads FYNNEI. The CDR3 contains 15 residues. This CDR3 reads CASSTTGGWTDTQYF. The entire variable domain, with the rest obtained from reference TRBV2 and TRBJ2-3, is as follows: EPEVTQTPSHQVTQMGQEVILRCVPISNHLYFYWYRQILGQKVEFLVSFYNNEISEKSEIFDDQFSVERPDGSNFTLKIRSTKLEDSAMYFCASSTTGGWTDTQYFGPGTRLTVL.

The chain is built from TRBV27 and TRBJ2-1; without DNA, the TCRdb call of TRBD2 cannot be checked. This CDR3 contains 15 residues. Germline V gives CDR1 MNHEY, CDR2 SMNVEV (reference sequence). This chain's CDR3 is CASSLDPLDGNEQFF.